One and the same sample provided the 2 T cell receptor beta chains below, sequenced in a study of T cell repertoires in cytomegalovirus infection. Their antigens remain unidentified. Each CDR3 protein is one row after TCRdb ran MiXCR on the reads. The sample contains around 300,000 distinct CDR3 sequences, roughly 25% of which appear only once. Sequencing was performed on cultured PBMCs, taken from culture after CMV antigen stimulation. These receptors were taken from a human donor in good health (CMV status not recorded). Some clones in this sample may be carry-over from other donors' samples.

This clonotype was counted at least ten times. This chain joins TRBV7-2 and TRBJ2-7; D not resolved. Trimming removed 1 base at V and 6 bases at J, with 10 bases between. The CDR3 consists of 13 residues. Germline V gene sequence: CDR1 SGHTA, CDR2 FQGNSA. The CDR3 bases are TGTGCCAGCAGCTTAGTAATCTCGTCCGAGCAGTACGTC. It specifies CASSLVISSEQYV.

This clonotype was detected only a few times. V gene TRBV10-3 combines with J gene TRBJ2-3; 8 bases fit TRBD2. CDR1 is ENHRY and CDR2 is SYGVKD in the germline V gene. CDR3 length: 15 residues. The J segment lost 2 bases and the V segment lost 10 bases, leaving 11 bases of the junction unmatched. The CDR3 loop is CATHSDGRATDTQYF. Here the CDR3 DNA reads TGTGCCACTCACAGTGACGGGAGGGCCACAGATACGCAGTATTTT.